Below are 10 T cell receptor beta chains sequenced from a single sample in a study of regulatory T cells in long-lasting Graves disease. Construction of the TCR beta libraries employed iRepertoire HTBI primers in conjunction with Arm-PCR of CDR3 regions. TCRdb reprocessed the multiplex PCR reads via MiXCR and lists one record per CDR3 protein. Here the sample spans a few hundred thousand distinct CDR3 sequences, 12% being singletons. Time point reported: newly diagnosed GD, antithyroid drugs for less than 3 months. There was RNA extracted from PBMCs, and the TCR library was made from it. These data were also reused for a study on T cells in Graves' hyperthyroidism and ophthalmopathy.

The input for sequencing was peripheral blood mononuclear cells (PBMCs), taken at new diagnosis, from a patient treated with antithyroid drugs. The receptors originated from a woman between 18 and 30 years old with Graves disease.

This clonotype has ten or more counts. The genes are TRBV2 and TRBJ2-3, with TRBD1 as a possible D gene (6 bases). The V end lost 6 bases, the J end lost 6 bases, and 16 bases lay between the germline ends. CDR1 and CDR2 (germline): SNHLY, FYNNEI. The CDR3 is 14 residues long. DNA for the CDR3: TGTGCCAGCAGCCAAGGACAGCGAGGGGATACGCAGTATTTT. It encodes CASSQGQRGDTQYF.

This clonotype has a count of ten or more. The V call is TRBV12-3 or TRBV12-4, the J call TRBJ2-1; TRBD2 is a possible D gene (5 bases). V was trimmed by 6 bases and J by 4 bases, leaving 7 bases between them. The CDR3 covers 12 residues. Written as DNA, the CDR3 is TGTGCCAGCAGGGGAGTTTACAATGAGCAGTTCTTC. This translates into CASRGVYNEQFF.

This sequence joins TRBV7-9 and TRBJ1-1; D is ambiguous. The CDR3 totals 12 residues. V shed 4 bases and J shed 8 bases, with 11 bases lying between them. Germline V gives CDR1 SEHNR, CDR2 FQNEAQ (reference sequence). The CDR3 DNA follows: TGTGCCAGCAGCTCCGGACGGCGAGAAGCTTTCTTT. Amino acid sequence: CASSSGRREAFF.

This clonotype was observed a handful of times. This rearrangement joins TRBV29-1 to TRBJ2-1; D unclear. The V gene lost 3 bases and the J gene lost 7 bases, with 4 bases spanning the gap. CDR1 is SQVTM and CDR2 is ANQGSEA in the germline V gene. This CDR3 spans 10 amino acids. CDR3 bases: TGCAGCGTTGAGTTGAATGAGCAGTTCTTC. Its protein is CSVELNEQFF.

The sample holds many counts of this clonotype. The chain uses TRBV2 and TRBJ1-2, with 11 nucleotides matching TRBD1. V lost 8 bases and J lost 14; bases outside the gene matches: 10. The length of the CDR3 is 12 residues. Germline CDR1 and CDR2: SNHLY and FYNNEI. The CDR3 bases are TGTGCCAGCCCTGTGGGGACAGGGGGATATACCTTC. The encoded protein is CASPVGTGGYTF. The full variable domain, its missing parts supplied by reference TRBV2 and TRBJ1-2, is EPEVTQTPSHQVTQMGQEVILRCVPISNHLYFYWYRQILGQKVEFLVSFYNNEISEKSEIFDDQFSVERPDGSNFTLKIRSTKLEDSAMYFCASPVGTGGYTFGSGTRLTVV.

This clonotype was counted at least ten times. This CDR3 reads CATGPRPGLADIGELFF. DNA for the CDR3: TGTGCCACCGGACCCCGGCCGGGACTAGCGGACATCGGGGAGCTGTTTTTT. The chain is built from TRBV15 and TRBJ2-2, with 11 bases identical to TRBD2. The V segment lost 8 bases and the J segment 7 bases; nucleotides outside the gene matches: 15. Per the germline V gene, CDR1 is LNHNV and CDR2 is YYDKDF (reference sequence). This CDR3 has 17 residues. Combining the CDR3 with reference TRBV15 and TRBJ2-2 gives the whole variable domain DAMVIQNPRYQVTQFGKPVTLSCSQTLNHNVMYWYQQKSSQAPKLLFHYYDKDFNNEADTPDNFQSRRPNTSFCFLDIRSPGLGDTAMYLCATGPRPGLADIGELFFGEGSRLTVL.

The chain uses TRBV28 and TRBJ2-1; 7 nucleotides line up with TRBD1. Germline trimming cut 11 bases from V and 9 bases from J; bases unmatched to any gene: 16. Germline V gene lookup returns CDR1 MDHEN and CDR2 SYDVKM. This CDR3 has 14 residues. The CDR3 here is CAGGKQGPGGEQFF. CDR3 DNA: TGTGCCGGCGGCAAACAGGGGCCCGGTGGTGAGCAGTTCTTC.

This chain connects TRBV6-9 to TRBJ2-5, with TRBD2 matching over 7 bases. CDR1 and CDR2 from the germline V gene are MNHGY and SVAAGI. The CDR3 extends over 16 amino acids. V trimming: 3 bases; J trimming: 1 base; junction bases outside the gene matches: 8. DNA for the CDR3: TGTGCCAGCAGTTACCCCCCGGGGGGACCCCAAGAGACCCAGTACTTC. This sequence encodes CASSYPPGGPQETQYF.

The chain carries TRBV4-1 and TRBJ1-5; D call uncertain. Deletions cut 4 bases from V and 0 bases from J, with 7 bases between. The CDR3 totals 14 residues. Germline CDR1 is MGHRA and CDR2 is YSYEKL. The CDR3, as DNA: TGCGCCAGCAGCCCAGAATATAGCAATCAGCCCCAGCATTTT. Translating it yields CASSPEYSNQPQHF.

This clonotype was seen a handful of times. This chain uses TRBV5-1 with TRBJ1-1; D is possibly TRBD1 (6 bases). Germline V CDR1 and CDR2: SGHRS, YFSETQ. This CDR3 comprises 14 residues. Trimming left V 4 bases short and J 4 bases short, with 14 bases between. CDR3 coding DNA: TGCGCCAGCAGCCACTCGACAGGTAGCACTGAAGCTTTCTTT. Residues: CASSHSTGSTEAFF.